Following are 2 T cell receptor beta chains from one sample sequenced in a study of T cell changes during pregnancy in multiple sclerosis. Sequencing was performed with immunoSEQ multiplex PCR; in TCRdb, only in-frame clones are kept and a portion is missing. The sample has about 56,000 clones; about 91% are singletons. The specimen was CD4+ T cells from peripheral blood mononuclear cells, collected in the second trimester of pregnancy. These receptors were obtained from a female donor with multiple sclerosis, enrolled in a pregnancy study.

This rearrangement joins TRBV19 to TRBJ2-3, with TRBD1 matching over 7 bases. The CDR3 has 13 amino acids. Germline V gene lookup returns CDR1 LNHDA and CDR2 SQIVND (reference sequence). V was clipped by 2 bases and J by 5 bases; unmatched bases: 1. CDR3 sequence (DNA): TGTGCCAGTAGTATAACAGGGGAAGATACGCAGTATTTT. Protein sequence: CASSITGEDTQYF.

This rearrangement joins TRBV19 to TRBJ1-5, with D hard to call. CDR1 is LNHDA, CDR2 SQIVND, per germline (reference sequence). V lost 3 bases and J lost 5, with 5 bases in between. CDR3 size: 12 residues. CDR3 coding DNA: TGTGCCAGTAGTATCGTAGATCAGCCCCAGCATTTT. Residues: CASSIVDQPQHF.